This TCR beta chain appears in the sequencing data of a study of T cells after yellow fever vaccination. A word on this clonotype: What it recognizes is unknown.

In making TCR cDNA, 5'RACE template switching added a universal primer site and UMIs to it. From the 5' RACE reads, TCRdb called clonotypes with MiXCR, one entry per CDR3 protein. The data hold approximately 260,000 distinct CDR3 sequences, with 10% to 15% observed a single time. Whole-study findings and limits: A limited proportion of clonotypes was detected within both the CD4 and CD8 compartments.

After removal of 2 bases from V and 3 bases from J, the junction contained 3 bases not matched to a gene. The CDR3 extends over 16 amino acids. The germline V gene encodes CDR1 MNHEY and CDR2 SMNVEV (reference sequence). This TCR was sampled from a man aged 25 to 45 who received the YFV17D yellow fever vaccine. The chain links TRBV27 to TRBJ2-3; 12 nucleotides match TRBD2. The material was CD4+ T cells sorted from PBMCs, obtained 45 days after the yellow fever booster vaccination. CDR3 sequence reads: CASSLILAGGTDTQYF. CDR3 DNA sequence: TGTGCCAGCAGTTTAATCCTAGCGGGAGGGACAGATACGCAGTATTTT.